This T cell receptor beta chain was profiled in a study of T cell repertoires in cytomegalovirus infection (dated by TCRdb to between 2017 and 2020). Background on the whole study: The HLA type of each donor mattered for the analysis, because public TCR beta signatures pointed to carriage of CMV infection along with the matching HLA type.

The CDR3 covers 15 residues, taking in both the cysteine and the phenylalanine. Only CDR3 DNA is held: 45 bases, read in frame from base 1. Germline trimming amounts to 5 bases on V and 6 bases on J, with 10 as the count of junction bases outside the gene matches. CDR1 and CDR2, per the germline V gene, are SGHTA and FQGNSA. The paper's findings and limits, for the study overall: The ex vivo response was dominated by HLA-C-restricted CMV-specific TCR beta clonotypes, which also provided the single most frequent clonotype in two of eight donors. Cumulative frequency of public TCR beta family members discriminated carriers of CMV infection plus the relevant HLA type in this cohort and an independent roughly 350-donor cohort.

The table lists this clonotype with many counts. Its antigen is still unknown. No per-base quality is available; no much larger clone lies one base away. TCRdb lists the instrument as Illumina HiSeq 1500. TCRdb cleaned the public reads at Q25 with fastp, built clones with MiXCR and kept in-frame beta chains. Each record represents a unique CDR3 protein, reported with the most common genes and DNA among its rows. The table for this sample lists nearly 550,000 distinct CDR3 sequences; approximately 15% of them were counted only once. The ten top clones hold roughly a quarter of the sample. This TCR came from a human donor in good health (CMV status not recorded). Some clones in this sample may be carry-over from other donors' samples. The receptor chain draws on TRBV7-2 and TRBJ2-3; TRBD2 lines up with 8 middle nucleotides. The specimen sequenced was CD8+ T cells from PBMCs. The DNA reads TGTGCCAGCAGCCCCCTCGGGGGGGTATGGGATACGCAGTATTTT. Its protein product is CASSPLGGVWDTQYF.